This T cell receptor (beta chain) was identified during a study of synovial regulatory T cells in juvenile arthritis. Across the study: A few patients were therapy-naive; five to seven received methotrexate alone.

This CDR3 spans 14 amino acids. No DNA accompanies this entry. Germline-derived CDR1 and CDR2 are SGHTA and FQGNSA. The assay was immunoSEQ multiplex PCR, and TCRdb's table has in-frame clones only and misses some. Recorded for this sample: some 7,700 clones. Regarding the study as a whole: Blood Treg cells that were inflammation-associated showed lower TCR diversity than other blood Treg cells. Largely private between patients, iaTreg TCR repertoires showed partial overlap with synovial Teff and blood CPL repertoires. Synovial Tregs shared more CDR3 sequences with iaTregs than other blood Tregs.

This clone is identified as medium-sized (0.01 to 0.1%) from frequency. What it binds is unknown. The sample comprised Treg cells from blood. The sample's subset: remaining (HLA-DR-negative) circulating blood Treg cells. This rearrangement joins TRBV7-2 to TRBJ2-1; the D call of TRBD2 rests on TCRdb alone, since no DNA is present to check it. The clonotype originates from a donor between 2 and 29 years old with juvenile idiopathic arthritis. The CDR3 protein is CASSSRGTGDEQFF.